A selection of T cell receptor beta chains follows, all from one sample in a study of CD8 T cells in ankylosing spondylitis. TCRdb reprocessed the 5' RACE reads via MiXCR and lists one record per CDR3 protein. The sample has 200,000 to 250,000 distinct CDR3 sequences; roughly 10% are singletons. The specimen sequenced was blood, either unsorted or a sorted T cell fraction (not recorded which). These receptors all stem from a male donor with ankylosing spondylitis or in good health (not recorded which). The CDR3 runs from the conserved cysteine through the conserved F or W. The D gene is left open where the match is weak. Size is stated for part of the rows, as once, few or many counts, or as a class when the clone is expanded.

v_gene,d_gene,j_gene,abundance,CDR3aa,CDR3nt
TRBV10-3,.,TRBJ1-2,.,CAISENVGPYGYTF,TGTGCCATCAGTGAGAATGTAGGCCCTTATGGCTACACCTTC
TRBV9,TRBD2,TRBJ2-2,many,CASNGASGGVKLRNTGELFF,TGTGCCAGCAATGGGGCTAGCGGGGGGGTAAAACTAAGAAACACCGGGGAGCTGTTTTTT
TRBV18,.,TRBJ2-7,few,CASSPQPPYEQYF,TGTGCCAGCTCACCACAACCCCCCTACGAGCAGTACTTC
TRBV20-1,.,TRBJ2-7,.,CSAIGTERVEQYF,TGCAGTGCTATCGGGACTGAACGGGTCGAGCAGTACTTC
TRBV3-1,TRBD2,TRBJ2-5,many,CASSQVLPGGKETQYF,TGTGCCAGCAGCCAAGTTCTGCCGGGGGGGAAAGAGACCCAGTACTTC
TRBV5-6,.,TRBJ1-1,many,CASSREVGTEAFF,TGTGCCAGCAGTAGGGAAGTAGGAACTGAAGCTTTCTTT
TRBV6-1,TRBD1,TRBJ2-1,many,CASRRQGAYEQFF,TGTGCCAGCAGACGACAGGGGGCCTATGAGCAGTTCTTC
TRBV13,TRBD2,TRBJ2-3,many,CASSLGGGGDTQYF,TGTGCCAGCAGCTTAGGCGGGGGAGGGGATACGCAGTATTTT
TRBV12-3/TRBV12-4,.,TRBJ2-2,.,CASSWGGGANTGELFF,TGTGCCAGCAGTTGGGGAGGGGGGGCGAACACCGGGGAGCTGTTTTTT
TRBV7-3,.,TRBJ2-5,many,CASSLTSSETQYF,TGTGCCAGCAGCTTAACGAGTTCAGAGACCCAGTACTTC
TRBV29-1,.,TRBJ2-5,many,CSVVTGANQETQYF,TGCAGCGTTGTCACCGGGGCAAACCAAGAGACCCAGTACTTC
TRBV18,.,TRBJ1-5,many,CASSPGDSYSNQPQHF,TGTGCCAGCTCACCCGGTGACAGTTATAGCAATCAGCCCCAGCATTTT
TRBV3-1,.,TRBJ2-7,many,CASSQGTGRNEQYF,TGTGCCAGCAGCCAAGGGACTGGGCGGAACGAGCAGTACTTC
TRBV7-9,.,TRBJ1-5,many,CASSTDSLSNQPQHF,TGTGCCAGCAGCACCGACAGCCTCAGCAATCAGCCCCAGCATTTT
TRBV7-2,TRBD2,TRBJ2-3,many,CASSPRTSFDTQYF,TGTGCCAGCAGCCCGCGGACTAGTTTCGATACGCAGTATTTT
TRBV12-3/TRBV12-4,TRBD1,TRBJ2-4,.,CANPRGQEGLRSQNIQYF,TGTGCCAACCCCAGGGGGCAGGAAGGGCTCCGGTCGCAAAACATTCAGTACTTC
TRBV7-9,TRBD1,TRBJ2-5,few,CASSLWTGTQETQYF,TGTGCCAGCAGCTTATGGACAGGGACCCAAGAGACCCAGTACTTC
TRBV7-9,.,TRBJ1-1,few,CASSLGTLGLNTEAFF,TGTGCCAGCAGCTTAGGGACACTCGGGCTGAACACTGAAGCTTTCTTT
TRBV20-1,.,TRBJ2-3,.,CSARDWGGEAGVTDTQYF,TGCAGTGCTAGAGATTGGGGTGGAGAGGCCGGCGTCACAGATACGCAGTATTTT
TRBV12-3/TRBV12-4,.,TRBJ1-2,.,CASSFLGTSGYTF,TGTGCCAGCAGTTTCCTCGGGACTTCGGGCTACACCTTC
TRBV5-1,.,TRBJ2-3,.,CASSLDWSTDTQYF,TGCGCCAGCAGCTTGGATTGGAGCACAGATACGCAGTATTTT
TRBV20-1,TRBD1,TRBJ1-5,many,CSAHQGDQPQHF,TGCAGTGCTCATCAGGGGGATCAGCCCCAGCATTTT
TRBV7-2,TRBD1,TRBJ2-7,many,CASSYGQAEQYF,TGTGCCAGCAGTTACGGACAGGCAGAGCAGTACTTC
TRBV12-3/TRBV12-4,.,TRBJ2-7,.,CASTLGGNSYEQYF,TGTGCCAGCACCCTAGGGGGGAACTCCTACGAGCAGTACTTC
TRBV14,.,TRBJ1-2,.,CASSQTTGYYGYTF,TGTGCCAGCAGCCAAACAACAGGGTACTATGGCTACACCTTC
TRBV4-2,TRBD1,TRBJ1-5,many,CASSQDRGSNQPQHF,TGTGCCAGCAGCCAAGACAGGGGGAGCAATCAGCCCCAGCATTTT
TRBV3-1,.,TRBJ2-7,many,CASSGPYEQYF,TGTGCCAGCAGCGGTCCCTACGAGCAGTACTTC
TRBV19,.,TRBJ1-1,few,CASKKLGENTEAFF,TGTGCCAGTAAGAAGTTGGGGGAGAACACTGAAGCTTTCTTT
TRBV10-3,.,TRBJ1-2,many,CAFGPGEGGYTF,TGTGCCTTCGGACCCGGAGAGGGCGGCTACACCTTC
TRBV20-1,TRBD2,TRBJ2-1,few,CSASSSGGALGNNEQFF,TGCAGTGCTAGTTCGAGCGGGGGGGCCCTCGGGAACAATGAGCAGTTCTTC
TRBV7-9,TRBD2,TRBJ2-5,few,CASSALPGLEAQETQYF,TGTGCCAGCAGCGCCCTTCCGGGACTAGAAGCCCAAGAGACCCAGTACTTC
TRBV24-1,TRBD1,TRBJ2-1,.,CATSEGTVSEQFF,TGTGCCACCAGTGAGGGGACAGTAAGTGAGCAGTTCTTC
TRBV5-1,TRBD1,TRBJ2-5,.,CASSPGQGVGRAIQETQYF,TGCGCCAGCAGCCCCGGACAGGGTGTCGGAAGAGCTATCCAAGAGACCCAGTACTTC
TRBV7-2,.,TRBJ2-2,many,CASSLALGITGELFF,TGTGCCAGCAGCTTAGCCCTCGGGATAACCGGGGAGCTGTTTTTT
TRBV5-1,TRBD1,TRBJ1-2,.,CASSPRQGSNYGYTF,TGCGCCAGCAGCCCACGACAGGGGTCTAACTATGGCTACACCTTC
TRBV5-1,.,TRBJ2-2,many,CASSLSGETGELFF,TGCGCCAGCAGCTTATCAGGGGAGACCGGGGAGCTGTTTTTT
TRBV15,TRBD1,TRBJ2-3,.,CATSRERTGGEDTQYF,TGTGCCACCAGCAGAGAACGAACAGGGGGTGAGGATACGCAGTATTTT
TRBV5-1,TRBD2,TRBJ2-3,many,CASSFGTSRRTDTQYF,TGCGCCAGCAGCTTCGGGACTAGCCGCCGCACAGATACGCAGTATTTT
TRBV9,.,TRBJ1-3,few,CASSVDSASSGNTIYF,TGTGCCAGCAGCGTGGACAGCGCGAGCTCTGGAAACACCATATATTTT
TRBV5-1,.,TRBJ2-3,few,CASGDSTDTQYF,TGCGCCAGTGGGGACAGCACAGATACGCAGTATTTT
TRBV4-2,.,TRBJ2-7,many,CASSQIRAEPYEQYF,TGTGCCAGCAGCCAGATTCGGGCGGAACCCTACGAGCAGTACTTC
TRBV15,.,TRBJ2-5,many,CATSRQTRSETQYF,TGTGCCACCAGCAGACAAACTAGGTCCGAGACCCAGTACTTC
TRBV10-3,TRBD2,TRBJ2-2,many,CAISEPGLAGNTGELFF,TGTGCCATCAGTGAGCCGGGACTAGCGGGAAACACCGGGGAGCTGTTTTTT
TRBV7-2,.,TRBJ2-5,.,CASSPTGAAVKETQYF,TGTGCCAGCAGCCCCACGGGGGCGGCAGTTAAAGAGACCCAGTACTTC
TRBV7-8,.,TRBJ2-5,.,CASSPAEETQYF,TGTGCCAGCAGCCCGGCTGAAGAGACCCAGTACTTC
TRBV10-3,.,TRBJ1-6,many,CAISELRGSNSPLHF,TGTGCCATCAGTGAGCTGAGGGGGAGTAATTCACCCCTCCACTTT
TRBV30,.,TRBJ1-6,.,CAWSVRMGLRYNSPLHF,TGTGCCTGGAGTGTAAGAATGGGACTCCGGTATAATTCACCCCTCCACTTT
TRBV20-1,TRBD1,TRBJ2-1,few,CSAPGQGRHEQFF,TGCAGTGCTCCCGGACAGGGACGCCATGAGCAGTTCTTC
TRBV20-1,.,TRBJ2-1,many,CSARQGPNNEQFF,TGCAGTGCTAGACAGGGACCAAACAATGAGCAGTTCTTC
TRBV5-1,.,TRBJ1-1,.,CASSLVSKRDEAFF,TGCGCCAGCAGCTTGGTGTCCAAGAGGGACGAAGCTTTCTTT
TRBV2,.,TRBJ1-2,many,CASSEAPALGEGYTF,TGTGCCAGCAGTGAAGCCCCAGCTCTGGGAGAAGGCTACACCTTC
TRBV5-1,TRBD1,TRBJ1-4,many,CASSWAKGAGEKLFF,TGCGCCAGCAGCTGGGCTAAGGGGGCAGGTGAAAAACTGTTTTTT
TRBV3-1,.,TRBJ2-7,.,CASSYGGGGTKEQYF,TGTGCCAGCAGCTACGGGGGCGGGGGAACAAAGGAGCAGTACTTC
TRBV11-2,.,TRBJ2-1,.,CASSPGLGVNNEQFF,TGTGCCAGCAGCCCGGGACTCGGGGTCAACAATGAGCAGTTCTTC
TRBV20-1,.,TRBJ2-4,few,CSAGSGGSKNIQYF,TGCAGTGCTGGAAGTGGGGGGTCCAAAAACATTCAGTACTTC